The 9 T cell receptor beta chains given below trace back to one sample, sequenced in a study of blood T cells in healthy people across ages (dated by TCRdb to the mid-2010s). Library preparation used 5' RACE. The sample was run on an Illumina HiSeq 2500. A second roughly 6 to 12 cycle PCR used a sample-barcoded 5' primer and a J-beta primer mix. TCRdb reanalyzed the raw reads on its own, using fastp at Q25 for trimming and MiXCR for clone calling, and kept in-frame beta chains. All rows with the same CDR3 protein become a single entry with the most common DNA and genes. This sample holds under 1,100,000 distinct CDR3 sequences; 25% were observed only once. The ten largest clones capture approximately 0.71% of the sample. The same specimen was also included in a second study, on T cells of mothers and their children.

Specimen: blood. The receptor set was obtained from a girl aged 2-10 years in good health.

This chain links TRBV18 with TRBJ1-3, with D unclear. The CDR3 runs to 21 residues. Trimming shortened V by 2 bases and J by 0 bases, and 26 bases separated the two germline ends. Germline V gene data show CDR1 as KGHSH and CDR2 as LQKENI. The DNA for the CDR3 is TGTGCCAGCTCACCATCCCGGGGAGTGAGGGAATATCCCTTCTCTGGAAACACCATATATTTT. Its protein is CASSPSRGVREYPFSGNTIYF.

This chain joins TRBV27 and TRBJ2-7; D is unresolved. The V gene lost 5 bases and the J gene lost 2 bases, with 19 bases spanning the gap. The CDR3 sequence is 16 residues long. The V gene's germline CDR1 is MNHEY and CDR2 SMNVEV (reference sequence). The CDR3 is CASSPLTGRPPYEQYF. CDR3 coding DNA: TGTGCCAGCAGTCCCCTGACCGGCCGACCCCCCTACGAGCAGTACTTC.

In its sample, this clonotype was seen a few times. The V gene is TRBV20-1, the J gene TRBJ2-5, with 9 bases fitting TRBD2. The assigned J gene may be wrong: the sequence end matches TRBJ2-7 better. The CDR3 sequence is 15 residues long. CDR1 and CDR2 (germline): DFQATT, SNEGSKA (reference sequence). Written as DNA, the CDR3 is TGCAGTGCTAGAGATCTAAGACTAGCGGTCCACGAGCAGTACTTC. This gives the protein CSARDLRLAVHEQYF.

The chain has TRBV28 and TRBJ2-3; D is uncertain. V lost 3 bases, J lost 2 bases, and 12 bases lay in between. The CDR3 runs 15 residues. CDR1 is MDHEN, CDR2 SYDVKM, per germline. The CDR3 reads CASSLESDYTDTQYF. CDR3 DNA sequence: TGTGCCAGCAGTTTGGAGTCGGATTACACAGATACGCAGTATTTT.

The V call is TRBV20-1, the J call TRBJ2-6; D remains unclear. There are 13 residues in the CDR3. Trimming stripped 5 bases from V and 0 bases from J, with 5 bases between. In germline, CDR1 is DFQATT, CDR2 SNEGSKA (reference sequence). The CDR3 protein is CSASSSGANVLTF. The CDR3 nucleotides are TGCAGTGCTTCTAGCTCTGGGGCCAACGTCCTGACTTTC.

This CDR3 reads CATSSVAVETQYF. Here the CDR3 DNA reads TGTGCCACCAGCTCGGTAGCTGTGGAGACCCAGTACTTC. The V call is TRBV15, the J call TRBJ2-5; D is ambiguous. V shed 5 bases and J shed 5 bases, with 12 bases lying between them. The CDR3 runs to 13 residues. CDR1 and CDR2 (germline): LNHNV, YYDKDF (reference sequence).

This clonotype was detected a few times. The chain links TRBV5-5 to TRBJ2-6, with D tentatively TRBD1 (5 bases). CDR1 SGHKS and CDR2 YYEKEE come from the germline V gene (reference sequence). V shed 1 base and J shed 0 bases, with 11 bases lying between them. The CDR3 loop spans 17 amino acids. CDR3 DNA: TGTGCCAGCAGCTTGAAGGGGATTAGCTCTGGGGCCAACGTCCTGACTTTC. Protein: CASSLKGISSGANVLTF.

The rearrangement uses TRBV23-1 and TRBJ1-4, with a possible D match to TRBD1 (5 bases). TRBV23-1 is sorted into the ORF group, with uncertain function. This CDR3 has 13 residues. V lost 11 bases, J lost 8 bases, and 18 bases lay in between. The CDR3 loop is CAGDYDTGEKLFF. The CDR3 DNA follows: TGCGCCGGGGACTATGATACGGGAGAAAAACTGTTTTTT.

This clonotype was observed a few times. Just one base apart from a much larger clone, this may be a read error. V and J are TRBV6-4 and TRBJ2-5; D is unclear. The better agreement between TRBJ2-1 and the DNA end casts doubt on the J call. Germline CDR1 is MRHNA and CDR2 is SNTAGT. The CDR3 has 10 residues. The CDR3 region has the DNA TGTGCCAGCAGGGCCAATGAGCAGTTCTTC. Amino acids: CASRANEQFF.